Each of the 19 T cell receptor beta chains below was sequenced from the same sample in a study of T cell changes during pregnancy in multiple sclerosis. Repertoires were generated with immunoSEQ multiplex PCR, while TCRdb's copy carries only in-frame clones and drops some. The data hold fewer than 60,000 clones, with roughly 90% observed a single time. Sequenced material: CD4+ T cells from peripheral blood mononuclear cells, taken after pregnancy. The receptors shown here come from a female donor with multiple sclerosis, enrolled in a pregnancy study.

The chain couples TRBV12-2 to TRBJ1-3. TRBV12-2 represents a pseudogene. The CDR3 is 15 residues long. DNA of the CDR3: TGTGCAAGTCGCTTAGCCCCCAGCGGTAGAAACACCATATATTTT. Protein product: CASRLAPSGRNTIYF.

This rearrangement joins TRBV19 to TRBJ1-2; D is possibly TRBD1 (5 bases). There are 13 residues in the CDR3. Trimming removed 7 bases at V and 7 bases at J, with 16 bases between. Looked up from germline, CDR1 is LNHDA and CDR2 is SQIVND (reference sequence). The CDR3 DNA reads as TGTGCCAGTACCCGACGGGGGACGCTTGGCTACACCTTC. Translated, it gives CASTRRGTLGYTF. Filled out from reference TRBV19 and TRBJ1-2, the complete variable domain reads DGGITQSPKYLFRKEGQNVTLSCEQNLNHDAMYWYRQDPGQGLRLIYYSQIVNDFQKGDIAEGYSVSREKKESFPLTVTSAQKNPTAFYLCASTRRGTLGYTFGSGTRLTVV.

V and J are TRBV10-3 and TRBJ1-1, with 9 bases lining up with TRBD1. Germline V gene data show CDR1 as ENHRY and CDR2 as SYGVKD. V dropped 6 bases and J dropped 5; count of bases not matched to a gene: 7. The CDR3 is 14 amino acids. The CDR3 DNA reads TGTGCCATCAGGCCGGGACAGGGAACGACTGAAGCTTTCTTT. It is translated as CAIRPGQGTTEAFF.

The gene calls are TRBV10-2 and TRBJ1-1; D remains unclear. The CDR3 length is 13 residues. Trimming removed 0 bases at V and 1 base at J, with 3 bases between. Per germline, CDR1 WSHSY and CDR2 SAAADI. The CDR3 here is CASSESRNTEAFF. The CDR3, as DNA: TGCGCCAGCAGTGAGTCCCGGAACACTGAAGCTTTCTTT.

This sequence joins TRBV7-7 and TRBJ2-6, with 9 bases matching TRBD2. The V and J ends lost 5 bases and 0 bases, in that order; junction bases with no gene match: 5. The germline CDR1 and CDR2 sequences are SSHAT and FNYEAQ (reference sequence). The CDR3 has 17 residues. The CDR3 nucleotides read TGTGCCAGCAGCCCACTAGCGGGTGGCTCTGGGGCCAACGTCCTGACTTTC. The encoded protein is CASSPLAGGSGANVLTF.

V gene TRBV7-9 combines with J gene TRBJ1-5, with D perhaps matching TRBD1 (6 bases). Trimming shortened V by 5 bases and J by 5 bases, and 22 bases separated the two germline ends. CDR1 is SEHNR, CDR2 FQNEAQ, per germline (reference sequence). The CDR3 is made up of 17 amino acids. CDR3 amino acids: CASSRTEWGLRYQPQHF. The CDR3 DNA follows: TGTGCCAGCAGCCGGACAGAGTGGGGTTTGAGGTATCAGCCCCAGCATTTT. The variable domain in full, completed from reference TRBV7-9 and TRBJ1-5, reads DTGVSQNPRHKITKRGQNVTFRCDPISEHNRLYWYRQTLGQGPEFLTYFQNEAQLEKSRLLSDRFSAERPKGSFSTLEIQRTEQGDSAMYLCASSRTEWGLRYQPQHFGDGTRLSIL.

V and J are TRBV30 and TRBJ2-7; TRBD1 aligns across 9 bases. The germline V gene has CDR1 GTSNPN and CDR2 SVGIG (reference sequence). The CDR3 covers 16 residues. V was clipped by 2 bases and J by 4 bases; unmatched bases: 12. CDR3 nucleotide sequence: TGTGCCTGGAGTAGCCCGGGACAGGGAAGAAGATACGAGCAGTACTTC. Encoded protein: CAWSSPGQGRRYEQYF. The variable domain in full, completed from reference TRBV30 and TRBJ2-7, reads SQTIHQWPATLVQPVGSPLSLECTVEGTSNPNLYWYRQAAGRGLQLLFYSVGIGQISSEVPQNLSASRPQDRQFILSSKKLLLSDSGFYLCAWSSPGQGRRYEQYFGPGTRLTVT.

The chain employs TRBV27 and TRBJ2-1; TRBD2 agrees at 10 bases. CDR1 and CDR2 from the germline V gene are MNHEY and SMNVEV (reference sequence). This CDR3 comprises 16 residues. J lost 7 bases, V lost 5 bases, and 11 bases had no gene match. In DNA form, the CDR3 reads TGTGCCAGCAGTCACCGATTAGCGGGAGGAGAAAATGAGCAGTTCTTC. The encoded protein is CASSHRLAGGENEQFF.

V usage is TRBV19 and J usage is TRBJ1-1; TRBD1 is a possible D gene (5 bases). The length of the CDR3 is 18 residues. CDR1 and CDR2 (germline): LNHDA, SQIVND (reference sequence). Trimming shortened V by 6 bases and J by 1 base, and 24 bases separated the two germline ends. The chain's CDR3 is CASSKNLPGVGGNTEAFF. In DNA, the CDR3 is TGTGCCAGTAGCAAAAACTTGCCGGGGGTGGGCGGGAACACTGAAGCTTTCTTT.

The CDR3 here is CASSIQPTGNTGELFF. The CDR3 nucleotides read TGTGCCAGCAGTATCCAACCGACAGGGAACACCGGGGAGCTGTTTTTT. The rearrangement uses TRBV6-4 and TRBJ2-2; maybe TRBD1 (6 bases). The CDR3 is made up of 16 amino acids. Per germline, CDR1 MRHNA and CDR2 SNTAGT. Trimming took 5 bases from V and 1 from J, leaving 14 bases between them.

This chain uses TRBV27 with TRBJ2-1; D possibly corresponds to TRBD2 (6 bases). Germline CDR1 reads MNHEY; CDR2 reads SMNVEV (reference sequence). This CDR3 contains 12 residues. V lost 8 bases to trimming and J lost 12 bases, with 17 bases between them. Written as DNA, the CDR3 is TGTGCCAGCTTCGACCCCCAGGGAGGGCAGTTCTTC. Protein product: CASFDPQGGQFF.

J is TRBJ2-4 and V is TRBV30; 11 bases align to TRBD2. CDR3 length equals 16 residues. Trimming cost V 0 bases and J 0 bases; bases outside gene matches: 1. Germline lookup yields CDR1 GTSNPN and CDR2 SVGIG (reference sequence). CDR3 coding DNA: TGTGCCTGGAGTGTACTAGCGGGAGAAGCCAAAAACATTCAGTACTTC. Translation gives CAWSVLAGEAKNIQYF. Variable domain in full (rest from reference TRBV30 and TRBJ2-4): SQTIHQWPATLVQPVGSPLSLECTVEGTSNPNLYWYRQAAGRGLQLLFYSVGIGQISSEVPQNLSASRPQDRQFILSSKKLLLSDSGFYLCAWSVLAGEAKNIQYFGAGTRLSVL.

The gene calls are TRBV7-3 and TRBJ2-3; TRBD2 matches 8 bases. The CDR3 is made up of 16 amino acids. Germline V CDR1 and CDR2: SGHTA, FQGTGA. V lost 2 bases to trimming and J lost 0 bases; unmatched junction nucleotides: 4. This CDR3 is CASSLGTSGSTDTQYF. In nucleotides, the CDR3 is TGTGCCAGCAGCTTAGGAACTAGCGGCAGCACAGATACGCAGTATTTT.

The chain recombines TRBV10-1 with TRBJ2-1; TRBD2 aligns across 10 bases. The CDR3 totals 15 residues. Germline CDR1 WNHNN, CDR2 SYGVQD (reference sequence). The V gene end was trimmed by 4 bases and the J gene end by 8 bases; junction bases not matched to a gene: 8. CDR3 region: CASSAASGSWDEQFF. Written as DNA, the CDR3 is TGCGCCAGCAGTGCGGCTAGCGGGAGTTGGGATGAGCAGTTCTTC.

CDR3 sequence (DNA): TGTGCCAGCAGCCAGCAGGTCAACACTGAAGCTTTCTTT. Translation: CASSQQVNTEAFF. The genes are TRBV7-3 and TRBJ1-1, with no clear D. The CDR3 covers 13 residues. Germline V lookup: CDR1 SGHTA, CDR2 FQGTGA. Deletions cut 5 bases from V and 2 bases from J, with 9 bases between.

The V gene is TRBV11-2, the J gene TRBJ2-2; 9 bases map to TRBD2. V shed 5 bases and J 9 bases; nucleotides not matched to a gene: 7. This CDR3 has 14 residues. Per germline, CDR1 SGHAT and CDR2 FQNNGV. The CDR3 protein is CASSASGIIWELFF. In DNA form, the CDR3 reads TGTGCCAGCAGCGCTAGCGGGATAATATGGGAGCTGTTTTTT.

The chain is built from TRBV30 and TRBJ2-7, with TRBD2 matching over 11 bases. This CDR3 is built from 14 residues. Germline V gene data show CDR1 as GTSNPN and CDR2 as SVGIG (reference sequence). The junction had 1 base not matched to a gene; V was cut back by 3 bases and J by 0 bases. The CDR3 region has the DNA TGTGCCTGGAGCACTAGCGGGGGCTCCTACGAGCAGTACTTC. It yields the protein CAWSTSGGSYEQYF.

The CDR3 sequence: CASTPGRTNEKLFF. CDR3 bases: TGCGCCAGCACCCCCGGTAGAACTAATGAAAAACTGTTTTTT. The chain employs TRBV5-1 and TRBJ1-4; no definite D call. CDR1 SGHRS and CDR2 YFSETQ come from the germline V gene. V lost 6 bases and J lost 1, with 10 bases in between. This CDR3 has 14 amino acids.

The V and J genes are TRBV19 and TRBJ1-4, with 9 bases that match TRBD1. This CDR3 comprises 15 residues. Trimming cost V 7 bases and J 6 bases; bases outside gene matches: 9. Germline CDR1 reads LNHDA; CDR2 reads SQIVND (reference sequence). The CDR3 DNA follows: TGTGCCAGTACCCTTAGGACAGGGGAACATGAAAAACTGTTTTTT. It specifies CASTLRTGEHEKLFF.